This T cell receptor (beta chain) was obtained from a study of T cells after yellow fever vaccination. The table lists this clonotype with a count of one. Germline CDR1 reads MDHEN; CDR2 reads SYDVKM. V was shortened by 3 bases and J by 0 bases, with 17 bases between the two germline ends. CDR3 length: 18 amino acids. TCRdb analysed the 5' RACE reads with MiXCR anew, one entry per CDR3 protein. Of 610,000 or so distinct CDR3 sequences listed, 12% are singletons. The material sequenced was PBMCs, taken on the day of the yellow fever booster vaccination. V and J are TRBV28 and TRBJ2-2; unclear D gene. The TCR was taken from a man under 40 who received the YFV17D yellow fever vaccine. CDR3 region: CASSFGPKSAPNTGELFF. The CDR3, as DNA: TGTGCCAGCAGTTTCGGTCCCAAAAGCGCTCCGAACACCGGGGAGCTGTTTTTT.